These 9 T cell receptor beta chains originate from one sample sequenced in a study of shared clonotypes between healthy human individuals. The data were produced by immunoSEQ multiplex PCR, yet TCRdb's version contains in-frame clones alone and is incomplete. The sample gives approximately 2,200,000 clones, about 92% of which show up once; approximately 1.7% is in the top ten. Naive CD8 cells, CD45RO-negative and positively selected for CCR7, excluded terminally differentiated effector memory CD45RA+ cells. The material sequenced was naive CD8+ T cells from PBMCs. Every receptor here comes from a man younger than 35 in good health. Some clones in this sample may be carry-over from other donors' samples.

This rearrangement joins TRBV29-1 to TRBJ2-5; D might be TRBD2 (6 bases). With the DNA end fitting TRBJ2-7 better, the J assignment may be wrong. Germline CDR1 is SQVTM and CDR2 is ANQGSEA. The CDR3 length is 15 residues. The CDR3 DNA reads TGCAGCGTTACGCCTCGGGGAGGATACTCCTACGAGCAGTACTTC. Residues: CSVTPRGGYSYEQYF.

The table lists this clone with a few counts. The identical CDR3 is also encoded by other nucleotide sequences in the sample. The chain couples TRBV19 to TRBJ1-1; perhaps TRBD1 as D (5 bases). Trimming removed 6 bases at V and 3 bases at J, with 8 bases between. CDR1 LNHDA and CDR2 SQIVND come from the germline V gene (reference sequence). This CDR3 region has 12 residues. The DNA of the CDR3 is TGTGCCAGTAGGGCGGGGGACACTGAAGCTTTCTTT. Translating gives CASRAGDTEAFF.

About this clone itself: The same CDR3 can be traced to other DNA sequences in this sample. Written as DNA, the CDR3 is TGTGCCAGCAGTCCCAGCACAGATACGCAGTATTTT. Residues: CASSPSTDTQYF. The rearrangement links TRBV27 to TRBJ2-3; D is unresolved. This CDR3 has 12 residues. The V gene lost 5 bases and the J gene lost 0 bases, with 3 bases spanning the gap. Per the germline V gene, CDR1 is MNHEY and CDR2 is SMNVEV (reference sequence).

The chain joins TRBV28 to TRBJ1-2; a weak D match, TRBD1 (6 bases). This CDR3 has 14 residues. Germline V lookup: CDR1 MDHEN, CDR2 SYDVKM. The V end lost 6 bases, the J end lost 3 bases, and 14 bases lay between the germline ends. CDR3 protein: CASSPRGGDYGYTF. CDR3 nucleotide sequence: TGTGCCAGCAGCCCCCGGGGGGGCGACTATGGCTACACCTTC.

This clone showed up just a few times. The V call is TRBV9, the J call TRBJ2-1; 9 bases map to TRBD1. J gave up 9 bases and V 0 bases, and 1 base lay outside the gene matches. This CDR3 is 13 amino acids long. Germline CDR1 SGDLS, CDR2 YYNGEE. The CDR3 sequence is CASSVEGQGEQFF. In DNA form, the CDR3 reads TGTGCCAGCAGCGTAGAGGGACAGGGTGAGCAGTTCTTC.

This clone was detected only once. The rearrangement uses TRBV2 and TRBJ1-2; D uncertain. Germline values: CDR1 SNHLY, CDR2 FYNNEI. The CDR3 runs 15 residues. The V end was cut by 7 bases, the J end by 3 bases, with 18 bases between. The CDR3 region is CASNDMVGRDYGYTF. CDR3 nucleotide sequence: TGTGCCAGCAACGACATGGTAGGGCGGGACTATGGCTACACCTTC.

The chain recombines TRBV30 with TRBJ2-7; TRBD1 matches 9 bases. CDR1 is GTSNPN and CDR2 is SVGIG in the germline V gene (reference sequence). Trimming removed 7 bases from V and 6 bases from J; junction bases left unmatched: 13. The CDR3 has 14 amino acids. In DNA form, the CDR3 reads TGTGCCTCGAAAGGGACAGGGTCTCCTCTCGAGCAGTACTTC. This sequence encodes CASKGTGSPLEQYF.

This chain's CDR3 is CASSPLNWVNEQFF. The CDR3 coding sequence is TGTGCCAGCAGTCCCCTTAATTGGGTCAATGAGCAGTTCTTC. V usage is TRBV6-5 and J usage is TRBJ2-1, with D unclear. This CDR3 has 14 amino acids. Germline V gene lookup returns CDR1 MNHEY and CDR2 SVGAGI. The V end was cut by 5 bases, the J end by 6 bases, with 14 bases between.

The chain links TRBV7-9 to TRBJ1-5, with 7 bases that match TRBD1. Germline loops: CDR1 SEHNR, CDR2 FQNEAQ (reference sequence). CDR3 length: 15 residues. After removal of 6 bases from V and 1 base from J, the junction contained 6 bases not matched to a gene. CDR3 amino acids: CASSPPGQSNQPQHF. As DNA, the CDR3 is TGTGCCAGCAGTCCTCCGGGACAGAGCAATCAGCCCCAGCATTTT. Full variable domain (rest looked up from reference TRBV7-9 and TRBJ1-5): DTGVSQNPRHKITKRGQNVTFRCDPISEHNRLYWYRQTLGQGPEFLTYFQNEAQLEKSRLLSDRFSAERPKGSFSTLEIQRTEQGDSAMYLCASSPPGQSNQPQHFGDGTRLSIL.